The T cell receptor (beta chain) described here comes from a study of CD8 T cells in ankylosing spondylitis. TCRdb reprocessed the 5' RACE reads via MiXCR and lists one record per CDR3 protein. Among roughly 91,000 distinct CDR3 sequences listed, roughly 8% were seen once. V was trimmed by 6 bases and J by 4 bases, leaving 12 bases between them. CDR3 size: 12 residues. From germline, CDR1 is DFQATT and CDR2 SNEGSKA (reference sequence). Only a few counts were recorded for this clonotype. This sequence originates from a male donor with ankylosing spondylitis or in good health (not recorded which). The chain links TRBV20-1 to TRBJ1-1; D uncertain. Input material: blood, either unsorted or a sorted T cell fraction (not recorded which). The CDR3 DNA is TGCAGTGCCCTTCCCGGGTTCACTGAAGCTTTCTTT. This encodes CSALPGFTEAFF.